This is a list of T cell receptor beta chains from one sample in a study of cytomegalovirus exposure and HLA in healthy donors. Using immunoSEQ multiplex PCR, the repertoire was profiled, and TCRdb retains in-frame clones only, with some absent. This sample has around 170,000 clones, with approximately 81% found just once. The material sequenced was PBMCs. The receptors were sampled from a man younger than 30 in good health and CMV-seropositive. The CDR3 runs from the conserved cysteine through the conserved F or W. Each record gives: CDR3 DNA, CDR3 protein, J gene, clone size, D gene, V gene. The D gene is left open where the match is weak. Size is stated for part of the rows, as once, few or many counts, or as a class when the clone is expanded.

DNA: TGCGCCAGCAGTGGACAGCTGAACACTGAAGCTTTCTTT
CDR3: CASSGQLNTEAFF
J: TRBJ1-1
size: NA
D: NA
V: TRBV10-1

DNA: TGTGCCAGCAGCACGCTAAGGACTAGCGGGGGGGGACCACAAGAGACCCAGTACTTC
CDR3: CASSTLRTSGGGPQETQYF
J: TRBJ2-5
size: NA
D: TRBD2
V: TRBV28

DNA: TGTGCCAGCAGTCGACAGGGGGCCTACAATGAGCAGTTCTTC
CDR3: CASSRQGAYNEQFF
J: TRBJ2-1
size: NA
D: TRBD1
V: TRBV6-6

DNA: TGTGCCAGCAGCTTAGCGAATCAGCCCCAGCATTTT
CDR3: CASSLANQPQHF
J: TRBJ1-5
size: NA
D: NA
V: TRBV5-6

DNA: TGTGCCAGCAGCGGTAGAGGAGCCGACTCAACTGAAGCTTTCTTT
CDR3: CASSGRGADSTEAFF
J: TRBJ1-1
size: NA
D: NA
V: TRBV2

DNA: TGTGCCAGCAGTTTATCTCGACAGGCCTACGAGCAGTACTTC
CDR3: CASSLSRQAYEQYF
J: TRBJ2-7
size: NA
D: NA
V: TRBV27

DNA: TGTGCCAGCAGCCCATCGGGCACAGGGGATCATCAGCCCCAGCATTTT
CDR3: CASSPSGTGDHQPQHF
J: TRBJ1-5
size: NA
D: TRBD1
V: TRBV7-9

DNA: TGTGCCAGCTCACCGCCCGGGACTAGCAAAAACATTCAGTACTTC
CDR3: CASSPPGTSKNIQYF
J: TRBJ2-4
size: once
D: TRBD2
V: TRBV18

DNA: TGTGCCAGCAGCTTCGGCGGGGCCGACGCCAATGAGCAGTTCTTC
CDR3: CASSFGGADANEQFF
J: TRBJ2-1
size: NA
D: NA
V: TRBV5-4

DNA: TGTGCCAGCAGTTACTCGACAACCTACGAGCAGTACTTC
CDR3: CASSYSTTYEQYF
J: TRBJ2-7
size: few
D: NA
V: TRBV6-6

DNA: TGCGCCAGCAGCTTGGTCCCAGACCAAGAGACCCAGTACTTC
CDR3: CASSLVPDQETQYF
J: TRBJ2-5
size: NA
D: NA
V: TRBV5-1

DNA: TGTGCCAGCAGTTTAAGCGGGACAGGATACACCGGGGAGCTGTTTTTT
CDR3: CASSLSGTGYTGELFF
J: TRBJ2-2
size: NA
D: NA
V: TRBV27

DNA: TGTGCCATCGGGCCAGGGCCAACGACGCTCGGGGAAAAACTGTTTTTT
CDR3: CAIGPGPTTLGEKLFF
J: TRBJ1-4
size: NA
D: NA
V: TRBV10-3

DNA: TGTGCCAGCAGCTTGGGGGAGGGGGCCTACGAGCAGTACTTC
CDR3: CASSLGEGAYEQYF
J: TRBJ2-7
size: NA
D: NA
V: TRBV5-4

DNA: TGTGCCAGCAGCTCTAGCGGGGGGGCCATAGATACGCAGTATTTT
CDR3: CASSSSGGAIDTQYF
J: TRBJ2-3
size: NA
D: TRBD2
V: TRBV28

DNA: TGTGCCAGCAGTTACTCCCGGACAGGGGGAAATTCACCCCTCCACTTT
CDR3: CASSYSRTGGNSPLHF
J: TRBJ1-6
size: NA
D: TRBD1
V: TRBV6-5

DNA: TGTGCCAGCAGGAGGGACAGAGAAGCTTTCTTT
CDR3: CASRRDREAFF
J: TRBJ1-1
size: NA
D: TRBD1
V: TRBV6-1

DNA: TGTGCCAGCAGCTCGCAGACTAGCGGGAACAATGAGCAGTTCTTC
CDR3: CASSSQTSGNNEQFF
J: TRBJ2-1
size: NA
D: TRBD2
V: TRBV5-4

DNA: TGTGCCAGCAGCCTAGTGGGGGGGCTTTATAGCACAGATACGCAGTATTTT
CDR3: CASSLVGGLYSTDTQYF
J: TRBJ2-3
size: NA
D: NA
V: TRBV7-8

DNA: TGTGCCAGCAGCTTAGGGGCGACAGGTAGAATCGGGGCCAACGTCCTGACTTTC
CDR3: CASSLGATGRIGANVLTF
J: TRBJ2-6
size: NA
D: NA
V: TRBV7-8

DNA: TGTGCCAGCAGTTTATCGAGCGGGGGGGCGTACGAGCAGTACTTC
CDR3: CASSLSSGGAYEQYF
J: TRBJ2-7
size: NA
D: TRBD2
V: TRBV27

DNA: TGTGCCAGCATCGAGGGACTAGCGTCCTACAATGAGCAGTTCTTC
CDR3: CASIEGLASYNEQFF
J: TRBJ2-1
size: once
D: TRBD2
V: TRBV11-2

DNA: TGTGCCTGGAGTGTACGAGGGATAAGCTCTGGAAACACCATATATTTT
CDR3: CAWSVRGISSGNTIYF
J: TRBJ1-3
size: NA
D: NA
V: TRBV30

DNA: TGTGCCAGCAGCTTAGGCGGGGGGAGCACTGAAGCTTTCTTT
CDR3: CASSLGGGSTEAFF
J: TRBJ1-1
size: NA
D: NA
V: TRBV11-1

DNA: TGTGCCAGCAGCCTAGAAGGCTACGAGCAGTACTTC
CDR3: CASSLEGYEQYF
J: TRBJ2-7
size: few
D: NA
V: TRBV6-5

DNA: TGTGCCCGCTTCACAGGTTTCTATGGCTACACCTTC
CDR3: CARFTGFYGYTF
J: TRBJ1-2
size: NA
D: NA
V: TRBV11-3

DNA: TGTGCCAGCAGTGGTCACGTAGCGGGAGGGCCCCACGAGCAGTACTTC
CDR3: CASSGHVAGGPHEQYF
J: TRBJ2-7
size: NA
D: TRBD2
V: TRBV6-1

DNA: TGTGCCAGCAGTTCCCCACAGGGGGCCGAGGAGCAGTACTTC
CDR3: CASSSPQGAEEQYF
J: TRBJ2-7
size: once
D: TRBD1
V: TRBV28

DNA: TGTGCCAGCAGTCCCAGGCGGACAGTCAATCAGCCCCAGCATTTT
CDR3: CASSPRRTVNQPQHF
J: TRBJ1-5
size: NA
D: NA
V: TRBV28

DNA: TGCGCCAGCAGCTTGCGGGGGGCCGACGAGCAGTACTTC
CDR3: CASSLRGADEQYF
J: TRBJ2-7
size: NA
D: NA
V: TRBV5-1

DNA: TGTGCCAGCAGGACAGGGCACTACGAGCAGTACTTC
CDR3: CASRTGHYEQYF
J: TRBJ2-7
size: NA
D: TRBD1
V: TRBV28

DNA: TGTGCCAGCAGCCGTTTGGGCAGGGACAGGCGGGATACGCAGTATTTT
CDR3: CASSRLGRDRRDTQYF
J: TRBJ2-3
size: NA
D: TRBD1
V: TRBV7-2

DNA: TGTGCCAGCGCCGGGACAAACGAGCAGTACTTC
CDR3: CASAGTNEQYF
J: TRBJ2-7
size: NA
D: NA
V: TRBV2

DNA: TGTGCCAGCACCGGATACGGGGAGGGCCTAAATGAGCAGTTCTTC
CDR3: CASTGYGEGLNEQFF
J: TRBJ2-1
size: few
D: TRBD2
V: TRBV5-6

DNA: TGTGCCAGCAGTTCTACAGAAAATTACGAAAGGTACTTC
CDR3: CASSSTENYERYF
J: TRBJ2-7
size: once
D: NA
V: TRBV28

DNA: TGTGCCAGCAGCCCCGACGGGGATCCCTACGAGCAGTACTTC
CDR3: CASSPDGDPYEQYF
J: TRBJ2-7
size: NA
D: NA
V: TRBV7-9

DNA: TGTGCCAGCAGTCAGGGACTAGCCTCGCAGGAGCAGTACTTC
CDR3: CASSQGLASQEQYF
J: TRBJ2-7
size: NA
D: TRBD2
V: TRBV28

DNA: TGCGCCAGCAAGGGGCAGGGGCCCGGCGTCAAAAACATTCAGTACTTC
CDR3: CASKGQGPGVKNIQYF
J: TRBJ2-4
size: NA
D: NA
V: TRBV5-1

DNA: TGCGCCAGCAGTCCAGCGGCTAGCGGGATTGAGGAGCAGTACTTC
CDR3: CASSPAASGIEEQYF
J: TRBJ2-7
size: NA
D: TRBD2
V: TRBV5-1

DNA: TGTGCCAGTGACAGGTCGAGCTCCTACAATGAGCAGTTCTTC
CDR3: CASDRSSSYNEQFF
J: TRBJ2-1
size: NA
D: NA
V: TRBV2

DNA: TGTGCCAGCAGTGAAGGCGGGGGCGAGACCTACGAGCAGTACTTC
CDR3: CASSEGGGETYEQYF
J: TRBJ2-7
size: NA
D: NA
V: TRBV2

DNA: TGTGCCAGCAGGCGAACTAGGGTTAGCACCGGGGAGCTGTTTTTT
CDR3: CASRRTRVSTGELFF
J: TRBJ2-2
size: NA
D: NA
V: TRBV6-5

DNA: TGTGCCAGCGGGGACAGGAACACCGGGGAGCTGTTTTTT
CDR3: CASGDRNTGELFF
J: TRBJ2-2
size: NA
D: TRBD1
V: TRBV27

DNA: TGTGCCAGCAGCCTATACAGGGGAAGTGGAAACACCATATATTTT
CDR3: CASSLYRGSGNTIYF
J: TRBJ1-3
size: few
D: TRBD1
V: TRBV14

DNA: TGTGCCAGCAGGGACACTCATCGGGGGGGCAATCAGCCCCAGCATTTT
CDR3: CASRDTHRGGNQPQHF
J: TRBJ1-5
size: NA
D: NA
V: TRBV6-6

DNA: TGTGCCAGCAGCAGAGACAGGGGGCGAGAGACCCAGTACTTC
CDR3: CASSRDRGRETQYF
J: TRBJ2-5
size: NA
D: TRBD1
V: TRBV2

DNA: TGTGCCAGCAGCCCGTCTCCTGATGAAAAACTGTTTTTT
CDR3: CASSPSPDEKLFF
J: TRBJ1-4
size: few
D: NA
V: TRBV7-2

DNA: TGTGCCAGCAGTGAAGTCGGCAGGGTAGTTGAAAAACTGTTTTTT
CDR3: CASSEVGRVVEKLFF
J: TRBJ1-4
size: once
D: NA
V: TRBV6-1

DNA: TGTGCCAGCAGCTTAGGGTTGGCGGCGGGCAATCAGCCCCAGCATTTT
CDR3: CASSLGLAAGNQPQHF
J: TRBJ1-5
size: NA
D: NA
V: TRBV7-2

DNA: TGTGCCAGCAGCAAAGATGGGACTAGTTACAATGAGCAGTTCTTC
CDR3: CASSKDGTSYNEQFF
J: TRBJ2-1
size: NA
D: NA
V: TRBV21-1

DNA: TGTGCCTGGGACAGGGGTCTAGGTCAGCCCCAGCATTTT
CDR3: CAWDRGLGQPQHF
J: TRBJ1-5
size: NA
D: TRBD1
V: TRBV30

DNA: TGTGCCAGCAGCCCCCCAGGGGATCAGCCCCAGCATTTT
CDR3: CASSPPGDQPQHF
J: TRBJ1-5
size: once
D: NA
V: TRBV5-8

DNA: TGCGCCAGCAGCTTGGTCAGGGTTGGTCAAGAGACCCAGTACTTC
CDR3: CASSLVRVGQETQYF
J: TRBJ2-5
size: NA
D: NA
V: TRBV5-1

DNA: TGCGCCAGCAGCCAAGATGCACAGCTTCTAACCGGGGAGCTGTTTTTT
CDR3: CASSQDAQLLTGELFF
J: TRBJ2-2
size: NA
D: NA
V: TRBV4-1

DNA: TGTGCCAGCAGCTCTATCCCGGCTAGCGGGGGGAACACCGGGGAGCTGTTTTTT
CDR3: CASSSIPASGGNTGELFF
J: TRBJ2-2
size: NA
D: TRBD2
V: TRBV11-2

DNA: TGTGCCAGCAGCTCCGAACAGGGGTCGGTTGGCTACGAGCAGTACTTC
CDR3: CASSSEQGSVGYEQYF
J: TRBJ2-7
size: NA
D: TRBD1
V: TRBV7-9

DNA: TGTGCCATACGGGACAGGGACGGTTACGAGCAGTACTTC
CDR3: CAIRDRDGYEQYF
J: TRBJ2-7
size: NA
D: TRBD1
V: TRBV7-9

DNA: TGTGCCAGCAGTCAAATTCGGGACATCTATAGCAATCAGCCCCAGCATTTT
CDR3: CASSQIRDIYSNQPQHF
J: TRBJ1-5
size: NA
D: NA
V: TRBV28

DNA: TGTGCCGGCGGACACAGGGGCGGCACTGAAGCTTTCTTT
CDR3: CAGGHRGGTEAFF
J: TRBJ1-1
size: NA
D: TRBD1
V: TRBV7-2